This TCR beta chain emerged from a study of blood T cells in healthy people across ages. About the study: Per every two T cells, about one barcoded beta molecule was captured by template switching. Study-wide points: Possibly confounding the expanded clonotype changes was the fact that donor CMV status was unknown. With age, beta diversity per million T cells declined roughly linearly, significantly by 30 to 50.

Per sample, no less than 5 micrograms of total RNA were extracted. As regards this clonotype: What it binds is unknown.

Primers used in a second PCR of about 7 to 12 cycles were a sample-barcoded 5' primer and a J-beta primer mix. A single record per CDR3 protein comes from TCRdb applying MiXCR to the 5' RACE reads. This sample yields roughly 680,000 distinct CDR3 sequences, of which more than 20% are seen a single time; roughly 3.4% belongs to the top ten. Germline CDR1 is DFQATT and CDR2 is SNEGSKA (reference sequence). The CDR3 contains 14 residues. This chain links TRBV20-1 with TRBJ2-5, with TRBD2 matching 7 bases. The J call may be mistaken, given a closer DNA end match to TRBJ2-1. The specimen was blood. The TCR sequence derives from a man between 65 and 80 years old in good health. CDR3 in amino acids: CSASPRTRSHEQFF. The CDR3 DNA follows: TGCAGTGCTTCCCCCCGGACTAGGAGTCATGAGCAGTTCTTC.